This TCR beta chain was documented in a study of control samples from healthy donors and cancer patients. Assay: immunoSEQ multiplex PCR; the TCRdb copy retains only in-frame clones and omits some. The sample yields about 120,000 clones, about 90% seen once. Germline lookup yields CDR1 SGHRS and CDR2 YFSETQ. The CDR3 is 16 residues long. V was cut by 4 bases and J by 7 bases, with 18 bases left in between. This TCR was recovered from a man in his fifties in good health. What was sequenced was blood. The chain recombines TRBV5-1 with TRBJ1-6; perhaps TRBD1 as D (6 bases). The CDR3 nucleotides are TGCGCCAGCAGCCCCGGACAGTCTGACTCCAATTCACCCCTCCACTTT. Protein: CASSPGQSDSNSPLHF.